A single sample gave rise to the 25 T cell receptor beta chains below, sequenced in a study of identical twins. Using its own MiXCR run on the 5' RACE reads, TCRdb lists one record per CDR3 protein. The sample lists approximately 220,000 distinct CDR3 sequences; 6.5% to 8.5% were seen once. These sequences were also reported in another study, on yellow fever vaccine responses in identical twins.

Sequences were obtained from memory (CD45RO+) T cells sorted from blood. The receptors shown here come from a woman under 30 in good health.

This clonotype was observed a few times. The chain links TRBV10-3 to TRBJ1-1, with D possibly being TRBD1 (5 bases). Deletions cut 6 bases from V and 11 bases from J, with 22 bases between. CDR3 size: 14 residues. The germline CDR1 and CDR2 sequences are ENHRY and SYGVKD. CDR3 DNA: TGTGCCATCAGCGGGACGGAAGCGTCGAGAGTGGCTTTCTTT. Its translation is CAISGTEASRVAFF.

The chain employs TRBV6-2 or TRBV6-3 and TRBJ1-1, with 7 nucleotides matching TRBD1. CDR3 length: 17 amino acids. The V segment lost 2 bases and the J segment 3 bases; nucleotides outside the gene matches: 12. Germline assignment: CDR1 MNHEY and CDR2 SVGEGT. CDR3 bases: TGTGCCAGCAGTTACGAGGCTAGGGGGCGAGGCGACACTGAAGCTTTCTTT. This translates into CASSYEARGRGDTEAFF.

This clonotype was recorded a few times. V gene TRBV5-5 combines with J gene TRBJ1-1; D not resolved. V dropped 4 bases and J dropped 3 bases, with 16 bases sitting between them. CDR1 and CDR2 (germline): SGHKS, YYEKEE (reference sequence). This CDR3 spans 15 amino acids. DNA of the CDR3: TGTGCCAGCAGCCCTAGTTCTTGGCGGTACACTGAAGCTTTCTTT. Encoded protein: CASSPSSWRYTEAFF.

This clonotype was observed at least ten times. The CDR3 loop is CASSLGTSGSQETQYF. In nucleotides, the CDR3 is TGCGCCAGCAGCTTGGGGACTAGCGGGTCGCAAGAGACCCAGTACTTC. V gene TRBV5-1 combines with J gene TRBJ2-5, with 11 positions matching TRBD2. The V gene end was trimmed by 0 bases and the J gene end by 2 bases; junction bases not matched to a gene: 3. This CDR3 region has 16 residues. From germline, CDR1 is SGHRS and CDR2 YFSETQ.

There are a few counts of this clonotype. The CDR3 sequence is CASGRDYEQYF. DNA for the CDR3: TGTGCCAGCGGACGAGACTACGAGCAGTACTTC. J is TRBJ2-7 and V is TRBV6-1; no firm D call. Between the trimmed V and J ends, which lost 8 bases and 3 bases, there was a span of 8 bases. Germline CDR1 MNHNS, CDR2 SASEGT. The CDR3 is 11 amino acids.

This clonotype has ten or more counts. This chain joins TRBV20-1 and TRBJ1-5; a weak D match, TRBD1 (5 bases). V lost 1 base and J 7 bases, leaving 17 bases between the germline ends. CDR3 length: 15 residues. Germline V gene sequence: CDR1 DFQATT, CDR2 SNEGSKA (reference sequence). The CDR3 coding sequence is TGCAGTGCTAGAGGCCCCGGGCAGGGTCAACAGCCCCAGCATTTT. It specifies CSARGPGQGQQPQHF.

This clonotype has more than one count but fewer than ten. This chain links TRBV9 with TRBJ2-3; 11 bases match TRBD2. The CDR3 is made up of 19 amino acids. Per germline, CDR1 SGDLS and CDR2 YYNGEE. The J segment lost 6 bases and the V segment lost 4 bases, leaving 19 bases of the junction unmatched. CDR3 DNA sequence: TGTGCCAGCAGCCCAGAAGCAATCCTAGCGGGGGGTGGTCCGGATACGCAGTATTTT. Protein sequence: CASSPEAILAGGGPDTQYF.

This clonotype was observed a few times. CDR3: CASRWGQEQEKLFF. In DNA form, the CDR3 reads TGTGCCAGCCGCTGGGGGCAGGAGCAGGAAAAACTGTTTTTT. The chain has TRBV28 and TRBJ1-4; the D gene is possibly TRBD1 (6 bases). The CDR3 extends over 14 amino acids. V dropped 8 bases and J dropped 8 bases, with 18 bases sitting between them. Per the germline V gene, CDR1 is MDHEN and CDR2 is SYDVKM.

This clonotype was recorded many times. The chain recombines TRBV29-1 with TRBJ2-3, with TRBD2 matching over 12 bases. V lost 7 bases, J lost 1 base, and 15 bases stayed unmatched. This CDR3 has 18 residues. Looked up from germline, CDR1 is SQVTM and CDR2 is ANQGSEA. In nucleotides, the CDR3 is TGCAGCGCGAACGTAAGGGGACTAGCGGGCGTTCGCACAGATACGCAGTATTTT. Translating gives CSANVRGLAGVRTDTQYF.

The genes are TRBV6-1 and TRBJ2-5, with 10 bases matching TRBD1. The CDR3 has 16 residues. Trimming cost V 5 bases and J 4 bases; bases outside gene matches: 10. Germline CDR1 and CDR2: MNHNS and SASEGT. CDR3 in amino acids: CASSSPGQGGRETQYF. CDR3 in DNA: TGTGCCAGCAGTAGCCCAGGACAGGGGGGGAGAGAGACCCAGTACTTC.

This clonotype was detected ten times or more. CDR3: CSVEEKAGISYTF. CDR3 nucleotides: TGCAGCGTTGAAGAAAAGGCAGGAATAAGCTACACCTTC. The chain recombines TRBV29-1 with TRBJ1-2; D is unclear. Germline V gene data show CDR1 as SQVTM and CDR2 as ANQGSEA. CDR3 size: 13 residues. V lost 0 bases, J lost 9 bases, and 14 bases lay in between.

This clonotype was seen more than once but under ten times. CDR3: CATSRDPRDSDTQYF. The CDR3 bases are TGTGCCACCAGCAGAGACCCTCGGGACTCAGATACGCAGTATTTT. This chain uses TRBV15 with TRBJ2-3; possibly TRBD2 for D (6 bases). The CDR3 is 15 amino acids. Germline V gene data show CDR1 as LNHNV and CDR2 as YYDKDF (reference sequence). Trimming removed 0 bases from V and 4 bases from J, with 11 bases in between.

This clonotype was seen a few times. CDR3 DNA sequence: TGTGCCAGCAGCATGCTGTTTTTT. It specifies CASSMLFF. The chain recombines TRBV7-9 with TRBJ2-2; unclear D gene. The CDR3 has 8 residues. Trimming took 5 bases from V and 13 from J, leaving 2 bases between them. Germline V gene data show CDR1 as SEHNR and CDR2 as FQNEAQ (reference sequence).

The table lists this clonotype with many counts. The DNA of the CDR3 is TGTGCCCAGTCGGGGGAGCTGTTTTTT. Amino acids: CAQSGELFF. The J gene is TRBJ2-2, the V gene TRBV7-9; D is ambiguous. Germline assignment: CDR1 SEHNR and CDR2 FQNEAQ (reference sequence). This CDR3 spans 9 amino acids. Trimming removed 11 bases from V and 8 bases from J, with 6 bases in between.

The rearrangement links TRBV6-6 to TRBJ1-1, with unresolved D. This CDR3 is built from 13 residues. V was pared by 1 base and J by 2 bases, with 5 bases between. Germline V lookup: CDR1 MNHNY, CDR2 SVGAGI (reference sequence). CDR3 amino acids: CASSYFFNTEAFF. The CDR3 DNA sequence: TGTGCCAGCAGTTACTTTTTTAACACTGAAGCTTTCTTT.

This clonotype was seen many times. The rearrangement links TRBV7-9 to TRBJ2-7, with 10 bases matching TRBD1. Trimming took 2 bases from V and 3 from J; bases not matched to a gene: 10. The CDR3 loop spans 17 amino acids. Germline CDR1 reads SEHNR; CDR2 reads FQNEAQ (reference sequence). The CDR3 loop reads CASSLKVGTGAVYEQYF. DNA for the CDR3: TGTGCCAGCAGCTTAAAAGTAGGGACAGGGGCTGTCTACGAGCAGTACTTC.

The CDR3 nucleotides read TGCAGTGCTAGAGGCTCAGGGGCAATGTCTGAAGCTTTCTTT. This codes for CSARGSGAMSEAFF. The J gene is TRBJ1-1, the V gene TRBV20-1, with D possibly TRBD1 on 6 matching bases. This CDR3 region has 14 residues. The germline CDR1 and CDR2 sequences are DFQATT and SNEGSKA (reference sequence). The V end was cut by 1 base, the J end by 6 bases, with 15 bases between.

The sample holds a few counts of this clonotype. The CDR3 bases are TGTGCTAGTGTGGCCCGGGACAGACACTATGGCTACACCTTC. Protein sequence: CASVARDRHYGYTF. J is TRBJ1-2 and V is TRBV12-5, with 7 bases that match TRBD1. The CDR3 sequence is 14 residues long. The trim removed 7 bases at V and 3 bases at J, leaving 8 bases unmatched. Germline V gene data show CDR1 as LGHNT and CDR2 as FRNRAP.

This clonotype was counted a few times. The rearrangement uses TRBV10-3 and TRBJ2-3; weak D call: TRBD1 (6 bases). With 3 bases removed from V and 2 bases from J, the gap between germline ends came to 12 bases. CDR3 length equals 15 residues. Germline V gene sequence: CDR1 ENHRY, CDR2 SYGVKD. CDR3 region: CAISEQGSFTDTQYF. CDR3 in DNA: TGTGCCATCAGTGAACAGGGTAGCTTCACAGATACGCAGTATTTT.

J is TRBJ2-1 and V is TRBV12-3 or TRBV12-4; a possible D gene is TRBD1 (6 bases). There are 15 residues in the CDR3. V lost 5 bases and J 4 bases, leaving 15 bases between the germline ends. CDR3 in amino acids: CASSEADSRYNEQFF. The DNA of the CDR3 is TGTGCCAGCAGTGAGGCGGACAGCCGATACAATGAGCAGTTCTTC.

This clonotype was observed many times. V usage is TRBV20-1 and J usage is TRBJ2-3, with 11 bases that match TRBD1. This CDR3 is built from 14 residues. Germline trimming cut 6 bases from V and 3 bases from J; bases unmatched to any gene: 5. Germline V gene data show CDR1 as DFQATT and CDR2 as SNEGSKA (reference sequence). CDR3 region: CSALGQGVTDTQYF. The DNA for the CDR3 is TGCAGTGCCCTGGGACAGGGGGTAACAGATACGCAGTATTTT.

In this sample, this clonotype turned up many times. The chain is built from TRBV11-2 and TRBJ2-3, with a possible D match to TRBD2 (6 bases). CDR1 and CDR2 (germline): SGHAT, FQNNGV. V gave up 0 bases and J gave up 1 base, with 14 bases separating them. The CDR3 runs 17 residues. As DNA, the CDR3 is TGTGCCAGCAGCTTAGAGGGCCTCCAGCGGGGCACAGATACGCAGTATTTT. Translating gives CASSLEGLQRGTDTQYF.

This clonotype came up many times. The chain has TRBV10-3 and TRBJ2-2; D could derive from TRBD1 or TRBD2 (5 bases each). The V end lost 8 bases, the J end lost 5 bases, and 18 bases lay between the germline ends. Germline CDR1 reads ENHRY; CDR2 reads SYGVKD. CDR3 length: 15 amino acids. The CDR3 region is CAICRDPTLTGELFF. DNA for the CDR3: TGTGCCATCTGCCGGGACCCGACCCTTACCGGGGAGCTGTTTTTT.

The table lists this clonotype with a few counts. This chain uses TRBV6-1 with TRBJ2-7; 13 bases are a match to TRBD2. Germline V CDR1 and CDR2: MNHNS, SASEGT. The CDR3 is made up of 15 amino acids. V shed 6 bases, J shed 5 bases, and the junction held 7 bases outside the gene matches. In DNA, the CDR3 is TGTGCCAGCAGACCGACTAGCGGGAGGTTCGACGAGCAGTACTTC. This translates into CASRPTSGRFDEQYF.

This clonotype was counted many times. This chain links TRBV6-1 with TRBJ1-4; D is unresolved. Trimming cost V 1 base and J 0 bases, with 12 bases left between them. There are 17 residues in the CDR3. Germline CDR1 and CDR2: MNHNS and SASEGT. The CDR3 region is CASSEELERATNEKLFF. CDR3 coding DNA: TGTGCCAGCAGTGAAGAGTTAGAGAGGGCAACTAATGAAAAACTGTTTTTT.